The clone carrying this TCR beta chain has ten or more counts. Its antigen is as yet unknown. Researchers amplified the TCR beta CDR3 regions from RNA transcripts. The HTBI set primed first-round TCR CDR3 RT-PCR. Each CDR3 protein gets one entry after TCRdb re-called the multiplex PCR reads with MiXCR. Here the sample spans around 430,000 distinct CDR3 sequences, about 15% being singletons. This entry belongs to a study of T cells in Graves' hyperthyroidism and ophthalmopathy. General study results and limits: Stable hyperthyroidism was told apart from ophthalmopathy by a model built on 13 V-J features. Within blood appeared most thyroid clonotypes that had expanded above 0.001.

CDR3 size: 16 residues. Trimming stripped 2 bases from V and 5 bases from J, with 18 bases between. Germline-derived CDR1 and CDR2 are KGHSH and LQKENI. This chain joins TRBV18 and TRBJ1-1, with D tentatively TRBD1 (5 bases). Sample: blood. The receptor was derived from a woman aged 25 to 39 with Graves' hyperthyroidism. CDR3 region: CASSPSQGREGTEAFF. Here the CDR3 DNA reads TGTGCCAGCTCACCATCCCAAGGGCGAGAGGGGACTGAAGCTTTCTTT.